The sequence of this TCR beta chain was determined in a study of fetal regulatory T cell absence and autoimmunity. Sequencing used immunoSEQ multiplex PCR; TCRdb keeps in-frame clones, though not all of them. This table holds around 100,000 clones, approximately 79% found once. In this sample, this clone turned up a few times. Its antigen is not known. The CDR3 runs to 14 residues. V dropped 3 bases and J dropped 3 bases, with 8 bases sitting between them. Germline V gene data show CDR1 as MRHNA and CDR2 as SNTAGT. Findings of the study overall: In IPEX, the enrichment was taken to support antigen-driven autoimmunity before birth.

This TCR was sampled from a male donor with IPEX syndrome. The source material was pancreas tissue. V gene TRBV6-4 combines with J gene TRBJ2-2; D is undetermined. CDR3 DNA sequence: TGTGCCAGCAGTGAAGAGCGAGACACCGGGGAGCTGTTTTTT. It specifies CASSEERDTGELFF.